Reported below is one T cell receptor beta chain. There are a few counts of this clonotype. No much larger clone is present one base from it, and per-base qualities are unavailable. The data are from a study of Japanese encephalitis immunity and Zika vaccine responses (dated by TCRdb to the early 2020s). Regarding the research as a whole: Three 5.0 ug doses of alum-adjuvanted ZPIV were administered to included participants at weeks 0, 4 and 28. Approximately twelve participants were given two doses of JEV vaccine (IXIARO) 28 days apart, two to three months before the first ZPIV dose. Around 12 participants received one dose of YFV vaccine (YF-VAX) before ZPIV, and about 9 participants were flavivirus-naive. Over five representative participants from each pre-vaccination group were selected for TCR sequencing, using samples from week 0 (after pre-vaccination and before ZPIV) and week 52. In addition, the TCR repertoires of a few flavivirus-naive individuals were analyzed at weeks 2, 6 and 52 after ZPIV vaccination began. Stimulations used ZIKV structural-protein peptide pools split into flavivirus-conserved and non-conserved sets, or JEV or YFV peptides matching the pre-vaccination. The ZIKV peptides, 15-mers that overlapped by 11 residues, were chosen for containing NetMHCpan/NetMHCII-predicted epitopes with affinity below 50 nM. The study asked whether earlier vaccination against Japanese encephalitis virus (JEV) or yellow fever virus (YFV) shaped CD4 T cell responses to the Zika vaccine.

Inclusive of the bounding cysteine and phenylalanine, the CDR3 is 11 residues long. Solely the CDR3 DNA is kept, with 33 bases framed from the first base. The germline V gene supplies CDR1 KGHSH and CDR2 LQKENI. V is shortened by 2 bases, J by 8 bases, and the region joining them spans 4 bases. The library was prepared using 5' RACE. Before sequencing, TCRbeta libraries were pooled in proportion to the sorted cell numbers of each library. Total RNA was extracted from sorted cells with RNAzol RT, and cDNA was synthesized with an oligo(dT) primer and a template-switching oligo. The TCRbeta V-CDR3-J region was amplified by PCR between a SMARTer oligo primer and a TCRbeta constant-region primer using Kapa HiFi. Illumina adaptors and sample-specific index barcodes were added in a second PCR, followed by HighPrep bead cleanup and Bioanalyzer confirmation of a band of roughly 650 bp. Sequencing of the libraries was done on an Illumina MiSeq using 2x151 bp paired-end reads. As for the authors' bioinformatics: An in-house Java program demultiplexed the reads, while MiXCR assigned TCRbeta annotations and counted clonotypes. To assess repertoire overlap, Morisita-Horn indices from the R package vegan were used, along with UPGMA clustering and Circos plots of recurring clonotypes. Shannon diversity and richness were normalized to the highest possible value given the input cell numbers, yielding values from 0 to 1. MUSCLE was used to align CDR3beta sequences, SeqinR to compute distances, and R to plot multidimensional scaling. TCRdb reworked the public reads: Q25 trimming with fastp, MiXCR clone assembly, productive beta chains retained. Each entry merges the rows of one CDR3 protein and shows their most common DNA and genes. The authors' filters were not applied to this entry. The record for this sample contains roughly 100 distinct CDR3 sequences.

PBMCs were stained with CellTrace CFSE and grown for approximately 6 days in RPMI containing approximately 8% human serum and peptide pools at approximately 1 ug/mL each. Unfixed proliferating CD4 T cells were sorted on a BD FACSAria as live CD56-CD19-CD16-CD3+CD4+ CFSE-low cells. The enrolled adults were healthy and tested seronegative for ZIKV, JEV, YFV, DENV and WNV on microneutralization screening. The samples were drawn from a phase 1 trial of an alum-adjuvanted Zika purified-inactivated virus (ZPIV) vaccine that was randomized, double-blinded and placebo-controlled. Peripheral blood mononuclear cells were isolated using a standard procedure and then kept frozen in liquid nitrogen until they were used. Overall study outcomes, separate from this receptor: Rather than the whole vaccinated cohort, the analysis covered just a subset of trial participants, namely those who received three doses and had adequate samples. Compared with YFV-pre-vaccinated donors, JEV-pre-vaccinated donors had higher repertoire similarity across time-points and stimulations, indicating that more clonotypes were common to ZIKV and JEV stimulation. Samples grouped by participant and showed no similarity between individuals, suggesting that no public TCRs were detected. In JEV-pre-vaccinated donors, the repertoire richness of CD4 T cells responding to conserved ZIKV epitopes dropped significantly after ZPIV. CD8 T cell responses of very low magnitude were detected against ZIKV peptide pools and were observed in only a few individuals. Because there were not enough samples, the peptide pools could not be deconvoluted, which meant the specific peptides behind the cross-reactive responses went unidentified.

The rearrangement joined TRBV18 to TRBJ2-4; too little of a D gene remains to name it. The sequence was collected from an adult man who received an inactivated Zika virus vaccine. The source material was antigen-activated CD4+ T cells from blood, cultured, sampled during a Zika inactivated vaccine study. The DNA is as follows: TGTGCCAGCTCACCATCGGACATTCAGTACTTC. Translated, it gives CASSPSDIQYF.